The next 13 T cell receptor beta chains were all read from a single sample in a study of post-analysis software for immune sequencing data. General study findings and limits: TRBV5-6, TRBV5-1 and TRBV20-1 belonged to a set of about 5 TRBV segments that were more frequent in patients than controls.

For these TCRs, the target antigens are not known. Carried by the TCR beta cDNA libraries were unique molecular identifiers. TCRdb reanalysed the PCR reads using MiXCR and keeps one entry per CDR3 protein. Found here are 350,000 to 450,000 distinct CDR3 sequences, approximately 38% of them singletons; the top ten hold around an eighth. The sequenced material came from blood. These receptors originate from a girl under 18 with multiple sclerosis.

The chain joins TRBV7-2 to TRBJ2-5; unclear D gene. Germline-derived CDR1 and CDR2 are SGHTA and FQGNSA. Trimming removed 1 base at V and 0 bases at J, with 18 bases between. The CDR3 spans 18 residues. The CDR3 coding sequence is TGTGCCAGCAGCTTAGTAGCCTTCATGAGAGGCCACCAAGAGACCCAGTACTTC. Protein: CASSLVAFMRGHQETQYF. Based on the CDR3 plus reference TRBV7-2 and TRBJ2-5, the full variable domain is GAGVSQSPSNKVTEKGKDVELRCDPISGHTALYWYRQSLGQGLEFLIYFQGNSAPDKSGLPSDRFSAERTGGSVSTLTIQRTQQEDSAVYLCASSLVAFMRGHQETQYFGPGTRLLVL.

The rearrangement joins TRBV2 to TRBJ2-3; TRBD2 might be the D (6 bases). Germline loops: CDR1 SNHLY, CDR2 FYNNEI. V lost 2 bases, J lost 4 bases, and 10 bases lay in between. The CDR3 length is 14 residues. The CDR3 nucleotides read TGTGCCAGCAGTGAAAGGAGGGAGGCAGATACGCAGTATTTT. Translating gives CASSERREADTQYF.

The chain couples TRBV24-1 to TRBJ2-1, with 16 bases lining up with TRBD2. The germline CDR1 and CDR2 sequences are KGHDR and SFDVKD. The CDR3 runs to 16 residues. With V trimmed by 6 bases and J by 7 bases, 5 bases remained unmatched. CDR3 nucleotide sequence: TGTGCCACCAGTTCTCCGGGACTAGCGGGGGGGAATGAGCAGTTCTTC. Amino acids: CATSSPGLAGGNEQFF.

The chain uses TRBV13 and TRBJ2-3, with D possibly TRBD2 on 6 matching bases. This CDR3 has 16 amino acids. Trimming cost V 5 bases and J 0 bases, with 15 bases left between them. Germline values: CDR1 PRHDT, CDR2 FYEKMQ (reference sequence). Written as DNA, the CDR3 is TGTGCCAGCAGCGAGGGACGGGGGATCAGCACAGATACGCAGTATTTT. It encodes CASSEGRGISTDTQYF. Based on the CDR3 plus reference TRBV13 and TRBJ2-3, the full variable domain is AAGVIQSPRHLIKEKRETATLKCYPIPRHDTVYWYQQGPGQDPQFLISFYEKMQSDKGSIPDRFSAQQFSDYHSELNMSSLELGDSALYFCASSEGRGISTDTQYFGPGTRLTVL.

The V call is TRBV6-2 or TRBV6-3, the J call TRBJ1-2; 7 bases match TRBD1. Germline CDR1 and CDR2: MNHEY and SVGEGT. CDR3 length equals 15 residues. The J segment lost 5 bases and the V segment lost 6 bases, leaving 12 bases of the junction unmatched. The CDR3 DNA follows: TGTGCCAGCAGCTCGCGCCGACAGGGTCGGTATGGCTACACCTTC. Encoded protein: CASSSRRQGRYGYTF.

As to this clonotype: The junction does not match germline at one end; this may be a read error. The CDR3 loop is CASSLGNNRPQHF. CDR3 nucleotide sequence: TGTGCCAGCAGCTTAGGAAACAATCGGCCCCAGCATTTT. This chain links TRBV7-8 with TRBJ1-5; D remains ambiguous. The CDR3 contains 13 residues. CDR1 is SGHVS and CDR2 is FQNEAQ in the germline V gene.

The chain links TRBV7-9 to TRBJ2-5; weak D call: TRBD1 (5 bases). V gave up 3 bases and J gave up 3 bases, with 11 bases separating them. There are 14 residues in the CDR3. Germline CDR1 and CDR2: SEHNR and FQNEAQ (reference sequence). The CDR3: CASSFESGKETQYF. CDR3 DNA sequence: TGTGCCAGCAGCTTTGAGTCAGGGAAAGAGACCCAGTACTTC.

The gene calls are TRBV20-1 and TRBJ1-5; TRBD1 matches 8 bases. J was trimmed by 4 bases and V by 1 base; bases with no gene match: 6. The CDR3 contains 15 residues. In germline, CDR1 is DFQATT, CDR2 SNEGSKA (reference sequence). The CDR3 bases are TGCAGTGCTAGAGCAGGGGGCTCCATAAATCAGCCCCAGCATTTT. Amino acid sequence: CSARAGGSINQPQHF.

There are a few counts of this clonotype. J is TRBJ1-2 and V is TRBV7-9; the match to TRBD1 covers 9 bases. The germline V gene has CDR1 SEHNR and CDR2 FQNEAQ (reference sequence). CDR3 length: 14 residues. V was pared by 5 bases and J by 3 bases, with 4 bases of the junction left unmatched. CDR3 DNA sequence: TGTGCCAGCAGCCTACAGGGGGCAGACTATGGCTACACCTTC. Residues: CASSLQGADYGYTF.

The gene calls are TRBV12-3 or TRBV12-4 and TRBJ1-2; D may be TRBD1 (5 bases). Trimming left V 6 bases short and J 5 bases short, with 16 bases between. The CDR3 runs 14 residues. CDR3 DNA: TGTGCCAGCAGAAAGACCGAGACAGAATATGGCTACACCTTC. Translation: CASRKTETEYGYTF.

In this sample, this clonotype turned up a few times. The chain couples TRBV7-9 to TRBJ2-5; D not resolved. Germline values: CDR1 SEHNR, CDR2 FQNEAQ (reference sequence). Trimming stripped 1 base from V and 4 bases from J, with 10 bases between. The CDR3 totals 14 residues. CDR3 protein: CASSLVDLGETQYF. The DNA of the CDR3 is TGTGCCAGCAGCTTAGTCGACCTGGGAGAGACCCAGTACTTC.

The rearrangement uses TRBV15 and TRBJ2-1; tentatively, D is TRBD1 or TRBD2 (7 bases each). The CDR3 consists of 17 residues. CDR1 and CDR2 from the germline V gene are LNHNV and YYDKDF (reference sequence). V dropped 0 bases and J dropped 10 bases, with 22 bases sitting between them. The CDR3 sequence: CATSRDQWEGASKEQFF. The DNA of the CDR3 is TGTGCCACCAGCAGAGATCAGTGGGAGGGGGCTTCAAAGGAGCAGTTCTTC.

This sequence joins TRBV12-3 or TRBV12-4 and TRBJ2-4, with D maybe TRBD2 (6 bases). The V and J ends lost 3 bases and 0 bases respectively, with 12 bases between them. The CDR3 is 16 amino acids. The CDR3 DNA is TGTGCCAGCAGTTTCGGGTCGGGGGAAGCCAAAAACATTCAGTACTTC. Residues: CASSFGSGEAKNIQYF.